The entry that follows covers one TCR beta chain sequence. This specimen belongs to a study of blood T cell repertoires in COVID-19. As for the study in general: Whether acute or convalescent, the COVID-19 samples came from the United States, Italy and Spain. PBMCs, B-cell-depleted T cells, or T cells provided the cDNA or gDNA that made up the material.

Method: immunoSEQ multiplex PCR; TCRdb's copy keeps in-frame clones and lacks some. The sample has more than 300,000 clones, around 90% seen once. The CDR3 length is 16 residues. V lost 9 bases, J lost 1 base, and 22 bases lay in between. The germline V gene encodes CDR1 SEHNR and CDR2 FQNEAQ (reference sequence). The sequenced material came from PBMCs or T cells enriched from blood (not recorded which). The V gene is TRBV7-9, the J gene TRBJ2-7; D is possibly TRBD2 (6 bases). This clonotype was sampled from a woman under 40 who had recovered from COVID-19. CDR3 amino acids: CARGGWADRSSYEQYF. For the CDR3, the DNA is TGTGCCAGGGGAGGTTGGGCAGACCGATCATCCTACGAGCAGTACTTC.